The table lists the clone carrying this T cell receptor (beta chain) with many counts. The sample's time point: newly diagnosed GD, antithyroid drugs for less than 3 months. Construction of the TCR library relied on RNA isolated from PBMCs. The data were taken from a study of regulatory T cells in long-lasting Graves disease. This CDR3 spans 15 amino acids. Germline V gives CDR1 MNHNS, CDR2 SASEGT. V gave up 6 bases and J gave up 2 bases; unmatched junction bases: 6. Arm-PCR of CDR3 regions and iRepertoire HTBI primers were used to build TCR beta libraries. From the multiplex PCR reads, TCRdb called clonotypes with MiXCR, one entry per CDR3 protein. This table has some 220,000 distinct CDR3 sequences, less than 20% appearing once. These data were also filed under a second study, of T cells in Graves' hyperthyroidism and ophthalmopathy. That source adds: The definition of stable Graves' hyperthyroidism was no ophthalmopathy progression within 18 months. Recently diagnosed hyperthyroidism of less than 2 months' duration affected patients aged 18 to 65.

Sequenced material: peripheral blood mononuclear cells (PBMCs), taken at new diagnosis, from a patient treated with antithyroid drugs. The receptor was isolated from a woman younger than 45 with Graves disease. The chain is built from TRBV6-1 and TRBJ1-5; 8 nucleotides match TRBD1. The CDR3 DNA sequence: TGTGCCAGCAGGCAGGGGGGACAGGGCAATCAGCCCCAGCATTTT. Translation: CASRQGGQGNQPQHF.